The 5 T cell receptor beta chains below all came from one sample that was sequenced in a study of T cells in Graves' hyperthyroidism and ophthalmopathy. TCR beta CDR3 regions were amplified from RNA. TCR CDR3 underwent first-round RT-PCR with the HTBI primer set. MiXCR, run by TCRdb on the multiplex PCR reads, gives a single entry per CDR3 protein. The sample holds around 620,000 distinct CDR3 sequences, 46% seen once. Specimen: peripheral blood or thyroid tissue (not recorded which). The origin of the receptors is an adult woman with Graves' disease, either hyperthyroidism or ophthalmopathy (not recorded which).

This clonotype was seen many times. The chain has TRBV2 and TRBJ2-5; 7 nucleotides agree with TRBD1. Germline loops: CDR1 SNHLY, CDR2 FYNNEI. The CDR3 sequence is 14 residues long. V was pared by 7 bases and J by 4 bases, with 9 bases of the junction left unmatched. CDR3 in amino acids: CASTWGQPGETQYF. As DNA, the CDR3 is TGTGCCAGCACCTGGGGACAGCCAGGAGAGACCCAGTACTTC. Full variable domain (rest looked up from reference TRBV2 and TRBJ2-5): EPEVTQTPSHQVTQMGQEVILRCVPISNHLYFYWYRQILGQKVEFLVSFYNNEISEKSEIFDDQFSVERPDGSNFTLKIRSTKLEDSAMYFCASTWGQPGETQYFGPGTRLLVL.

This clonotype was seen ten or more times. J is TRBJ2-2 and V is TRBV19, with D possibly matching TRBD1 (5 bases). The V and J ends lost 7 bases and 4 bases respectively, with 19 bases between them. The CDR3 sequence is 16 residues long. Per the germline V gene, CDR1 is LNHDA and CDR2 is SQIVND (reference sequence). Here the CDR3 DNA reads TGTGCCAGTACTCGCGGCCCAGGGTCCGGCACCGGGGAGCTGTTTTTT. Translating gives CASTRGPGSGTGELFF.

V is TRBV7-8 and J is TRBJ2-7; TRBD2 matches at 8 bases. The germline V gene encodes CDR1 SGHVS and CDR2 FQNEAQ. The CDR3 is 15 amino acids. The V segment lost 6 bases and the J segment 3 bases; nucleotides outside the gene matches: 10. CDR3 amino acids: CASSSSRGGRYEQYF. Written as DNA, the CDR3 is TGTGCCAGCAGTTCGAGCCGGGGGGGTCGCTACGAGCAGTACTTC.

J is TRBJ2-5 and V is TRBV15; D remains ambiguous. The CDR3 runs to 14 residues. Germline values: CDR1 LNHNV, CDR2 YYDKDF (reference sequence). Trimming shortened V by 6 bases and J by 9 bases, and 20 bases separated the two germline ends. The DNA of the CDR3 is TGTGCCACCAGTCCAAGACGGAACAATCAGCCCCAGTACTTC. Amino acids: CATSPRRNNQPQYF.

The chain uses TRBV20-1 and TRBJ1-3, with unresolved D. The germline V gene has CDR1 DFQATT and CDR2 SNEGSKA (reference sequence). The CDR3 is 11 amino acids. V lost 6 bases to trimming and J lost 4 bases, with 7 bases between them. Written as DNA, the CDR3 is TGCAGTGCCCCATGGGGAAACACCATATATTTT. Translation gives CSAPWGNTIYF.